This T cell receptor (beta chain) derives from a study of blood T cell repertoires in COVID-19. In the study overall: Specimens from acute and convalescent COVID-19 originated in the United States, Italy and Spain.

This clone is a singleton in its sample. CDR1 and CDR2 (germline): SNHLY, FYNNEI. V was pared by 5 bases and J by 0 bases, with 5 bases between. The CDR3 sequence is 14 residues long. The method was immunoSEQ multiplex PCR; TCRdb's version includes in-frame clones alone and lacks a portion of them. The top ten hold roughly 3.6% of the sample, which has a few hundred thousand clones, 85% seen once. Sequencing was performed on peripheral blood. This TCR was recovered from a woman aged 18-29 years with acute or convalescent COVID-19. This chain links TRBV2 with TRBJ2-6; D ambiguous. The CDR3 sequence is CASSSSSGANVLTF. The CDR3 DNA sequence: TGTGCCAGCAGTTCGAGCTCTGGGGCCAACGTCCTGACTTTC.